Below, 24 T cell receptor beta chains from the same sample are listed, as sequenced in a study of T-cell memory formation after mild COVID-19. Each CDR3 protein is one row after TCRdb ran MiXCR on the 5' RACE reads. The table includes under 650,000 distinct CDR3 sequences, around 17% detected once. The source material was PBMCs or a T cell subset sorted from them (not recorded which). The receptors come from an adult woman who had mild COVID-19 (a few samples of this study predate the infection). Cell type and time point are not known.

The genes are TRBV12-3 or TRBV12-4 and TRBJ1-3; TRBD1 matches at 7 bases. The CDR3 contains 14 residues. Trimming took 6 bases from V and 2 from J; bases not matched to a gene: 4. CDR3 sequence (DNA): TGTGCCAGCAGAGGGACAGCTACTGGAAACACCATATATTTT. This translates into CASRGTATGNTIYF.

This clonotype was seen a single time. V usage is TRBV29-1 and J usage is TRBJ2-2; maybe TRBD1 (6 bases). From germline, CDR1 is SQVTM and CDR2 ANQGSEA. The V and J ends lost 7 bases and 2 bases respectively, with 8 bases between them. This CDR3 has 12 residues. The CDR3 DNA is TGCAGCGGGGGGACAAACACCGGGGAGCTGTTTTTT. It encodes CSGGTNTGELFF.

The chain couples TRBV29-1 to TRBJ1-2; perhaps TRBD1 as D (5 bases). CDR1 is SQVTM, CDR2 ANQGSEA, per germline. CDR3 length equals 12 residues. Trimming cost V 3 bases and J 8 bases, with 13 bases left between them. CDR3 region: CSVDRDGRGYTF. CDR3 nucleotides: TGCAGCGTTGACCGGGACGGGAGGGGCTACACCTTC. Combining the CDR3 with reference TRBV29-1 and TRBJ1-2 gives the whole variable domain SAVISQKPSRDICQRGTSLTIQCQVDSQVTMMFWYRQQPGQSLTLIATANQGSEATYESGFVIDKFPISRPNLTFSTLTVSNMSPEDSSIYLCSVDRDGRGYTFGSGTRLTVV.

The J gene is TRBJ1-2, the V gene TRBV7-2, with D unresolved. The CDR3 extends over 13 amino acids. V lost 2 bases, J lost 8 bases, and 12 bases lay in between. Germline CDR1 SGHTA, CDR2 FQGNSA. Here the CDR3 DNA reads TGTGCCAGCAGCTTAAAAGGATCTCGCGGCTACACCTTC. This gives the protein CASSLKGSRGYTF.

This chain connects TRBV20-1 to TRBJ2-2, with TRBD2 identical over 10 bases. The junction had 9 bases not matched to a gene; V was cut back by 2 bases and J by 6 bases. CDR1 is DFQATT and CDR2 is SNEGSKA in the germline V gene (reference sequence). The CDR3 totals 16 residues. As DNA, the CDR3 is TGCAGTGCTAGATCCTCTGAGCGGGGGGGGCCCGGGGAGCTGTTTTTT. Translated, it gives CSARSSERGGPGELFF.

This clonotype has a handful of counts. The V call is TRBV5-1, the J call TRBJ1-1; 8 positions agree with TRBD1. CDR1 SGHRS and CDR2 YFSETQ come from the germline V gene. After removal of 3 bases from V and 11 bases from J, the junction contained 6 bases not matched to a gene. The CDR3 runs to 12 residues. CDR3 in amino acids: CASSWQGAGAFF. The CDR3 nucleotides read TGCGCCAGCAGCTGGCAGGGGGCTGGGGCTTTCTTT.

This clonotype was detected a few times. The rearrangement uses TRBV5-1 and TRBJ2-7, with a tentative D call TRBD1 (5 bases). There are 13 residues in the CDR3. V was pared by 0 bases and J by 6 bases, with 10 bases between. CDR1 is SGHRS and CDR2 is YFSETQ in the germline V gene. This CDR3 is CASSLAGQGEQYF. The DNA for the CDR3 is TGCGCCAGCAGCTTGGCCGGGCAGGGCGAGCAGTACTTC.

This clonotype turned up a few times. This chain links TRBV6-1 with TRBJ2-3; TRBD2 matches 8 bases. The J segment lost 4 bases and the V segment lost 2 bases, leaving 8 bases of the junction unmatched. Germline V CDR1 and CDR2: MNHNS, SASEGT. The CDR3 totals 16 residues. DNA for the CDR3: TGTGCCAGCAGTGAACTCGGTAGCGGGATCTCAGATACGCAGTATTTT. It codes for CASSELGSGISDTQYF.

This clonotype occurred a few times. The gene calls are TRBV29-1 and TRBJ2-5; D remains unclear. V was clipped by 5 bases and J by 1 base, with 8 bases between them. The CDR3 extends over 12 amino acids. The germline gives CDR1 SQVTM, CDR2 ANQGSEA. CDR3 sequence (DNA): TGCAGCGTTCTGGCGGTCCAAGAGACCCAGTACTTC. This codes for CSVLAVQETQYF.

This clonotype was observed a handful of times. V is TRBV7-6 and J is TRBJ1-5; D unresolved. The CDR3 contains 16 residues. The V end lost 0 bases, the J end lost 3 bases, and 12 bases lay between the germline ends. Germline CDR1 reads SGHVS; CDR2 reads FNYEAQ. CDR3 sequence reads: CASSLAAGSFNQPQHF. In DNA, the CDR3 is TGTGCCAGCAGCTTAGCTGCAGGTTCCTTCAATCAGCCCCAGCATTTT.

The chain joins TRBV24-1 to TRBJ2-7; possibly TRBD1 for D (5 bases). This CDR3 comprises 14 residues. Per the germline V gene, CDR1 is KGHDR and CDR2 is SFDVKD. Trimming left V 3 bases short and J 4 bases short, with 12 bases between. The CDR3 DNA is TGTGCCACCAGTGATGGTAAGGGGCCTTACGAGCAGTACTTC. Its translation is CATSDGKGPYEQYF.

This clonotype has more than one count but fewer than ten. The chain recombines TRBV5-1 with TRBJ1-2; D possibly corresponds to TRBD1 (6 bases). CDR1 SGHRS and CDR2 YFSETQ come from the germline V gene. The CDR3 spans 14 residues. V lost 2 bases and J lost 6, with 14 bases in between. CDR3 protein: CASSFDRSRNGYTF. CDR3 nucleotides: TGCGCCAGCAGCTTCGACAGGAGTCGTAATGGCTACACCTTC.

The rearrangement joins TRBV20-1 to TRBJ1-1; D remains unclear. With 0 bases removed from V and 2 bases from J, the gap between germline ends came to 10 bases. CDR1 DFQATT and CDR2 SNEGSKA come from the germline V gene (reference sequence). The CDR3 contains 14 residues. The CDR3 coding sequence is TGCAGTGCTAGAGATCCGTCCGATAACACTGAAGCTTTCTTT. This codes for CSARDPSDNTEAFF.

This sequence joins TRBV29-1 and TRBJ2-3; either TRBD1 or TRBD2 may supply D (6 bases each). The V end was cut by 5 bases, the J end by 3 bases, with 15 bases between. Germline lookup yields CDR1 SQVTM and CDR2 ANQGSEA. This CDR3 comprises 14 residues. Here the CDR3 DNA reads TGCAGCGTTCTCCTCAGAGGGGGGACAGATACGCAGTATTTT. Its protein product is CSVLLRGGTDTQYF.

The chain couples TRBV19 to TRBJ2-7, with D tentatively TRBD1 (5 bases). V gave up 0 bases and J gave up 2 bases, with 14 bases separating them. This CDR3 has 16 residues. CDR1 is LNHDA and CDR2 is SQIVND in the germline V gene (reference sequence). CDR3: CASSIDPRAVPYEQYF. The DNA of the CDR3 is TGTGCCAGTAGTATAGACCCCAGGGCCGTTCCCTACGAGCAGTACTTC.

This clonotype turned up a few times. V usage is TRBV4-3 and J usage is TRBJ1-2; no clear D gene. This CDR3 comprises 11 residues. Germline V gives CDR1 LGHNA, CDR2 YSLEER. The V and J ends lost 6 bases and 7 bases respectively, with 9 bases between them. As DNA, the CDR3 is TGCGCCAGCAGTCCCGATAGTGGCTACACCTTC. This translates into CASSPDSGYTF.

This clonotype was observed a handful of times. The chain employs TRBV20-1 and TRBJ2-1; 7 bases fit TRBD2. V shed 2 bases, J shed 9 bases, and the junction held 25 bases outside the gene matches. Germline-derived CDR1 and CDR2 are DFQATT and SNEGSKA (reference sequence). The CDR3 is 19 residues long. The CDR3 DNA reads as TGCAGTGCTAGACCCCTCCTGACTCAGTGGGGGGAGGGCCAGGGTGAGCAGTTCTTC. It translates to CSARPLLTQWGEGQGEQFF.

A few counts support this clonotype. This chain links TRBV5-8 with TRBJ2-5; tentatively, D is TRBD1 or TRBD2 (5 bases each). CDR1 and CDR2 from the germline V gene are SGHTS and YDEGEE. The CDR3 is made up of 16 amino acids. Between the trimmed V and J ends, which lost 8 bases and 5 bases, there was a span of 25 bases. CDR3 nucleotides: TGTGCCAGAAGGCACAACGGGGACCAATTGGATGAGACCCAGTACTTC. Translated, it gives CARRHNGDQLDETQYF.

The J gene is TRBJ2-2, the V gene TRBV7-6; D perhaps matches TRBD2 (5 bases). The V end was cut by 1 base, the J end by 2 bases, with 11 bases between. The CDR3 is made up of 16 amino acids. Germline V gene sequence: CDR1 SGHVS, CDR2 FNYEAQ. CDR3 sequence reads: CASSLERSFNTGELFF. The CDR3 DNA reads TGTGCCAGCAGCTTAGAGCGGAGTTTTAACACCGGGGAGCTGTTTTTT. The full variable domain, in which reference TRBV7-6 and TRBJ2-2 provide the parts outside the CDR3, is GAGVSQSPRYKVTKRGQDVALRCDPISGHVSLYWYRQALGQGPEFLTYFNYEAQQDKSGLPNDRFSAERPEGSISTLTIQRTEQRDSAMYRCASSLERSFNTGELFFGEGSRLTVL.

The chain is built from TRBV24-1 and TRBJ2-3; 12 bases are a match to TRBD2. Germline CDR1 reads KGHDR; CDR2 reads SFDVKD. J was trimmed by 0 bases and V by 9 bases; bases with no gene match: 12. CDR3 length: 18 amino acids. The CDR3 DNA reads as TGTGCCACCGGAGAAGGGACTAGCGGGCCCCTAAGCACAGATACGCAGTATTTT. This sequence encodes CATGEGTSGPLSTDTQYF.

This clonotype was seen more than once but under ten times. V usage is TRBV12-3 or TRBV12-4 and J usage is TRBJ2-7; D possibly corresponds to TRBD1 (5 bases). V was clipped by 2 bases and J by 1 base, with 12 bases between them. The CDR3 extends over 15 amino acids. This CDR3 reads CASSLSGHLSYEQYF. As DNA, the CDR3 is TGTGCCAGCAGTTTATCTGGACACCTATCCTACGAGCAGTACTTC.

This clonotype was detected a few times. The genes are TRBV9 and TRBJ1-1, with D hard to call. The V end lost 0 bases, the J end lost 3 bases, and 6 bases lay between the germline ends. This CDR3 has 13 amino acids. Germline CDR1 reads SGDLS; CDR2 reads YYNGEE. Here the CDR3 reads CASSVGPDTEAFF. The DNA of the CDR3 is TGTGCCAGCAGCGTAGGCCCAGACACTGAAGCTTTCTTT.

This clonotype was observed once. The chain has TRBV9 and TRBJ2-1, with D perhaps matching TRBD1 (5 bases). From germline, CDR1 is SGDLS and CDR2 YYNGEE. Between the trimmed V and J ends, which lost 1 base and 7 bases, there was a span of 12 bases. This CDR3 region has 14 residues. DNA for the CDR3: TGTGCCAGCAGCGTATATGGTAAGGGGAATGAGCAGTTCTTC. Encoded protein: CASSVYGKGNEQFF.

This clonotype was seen a handful of times. CDR3 protein: CASSPPGQAHNEQFF. In DNA, the CDR3 is TGTGCCAGCAGCCCTCCGGGACAGGCCCACAATGAGCAGTTCTTC. This chain joins TRBV7-9 and TRBJ2-1; TRBD1 aligns across 8 bases. J was trimmed by 5 bases and V by 5 bases; bases with no gene match: 8. The CDR3 totals 15 residues. The V gene's germline CDR1 is SEHNR and CDR2 FQNEAQ (reference sequence).